This record covers a single TCR beta chain. Assay used: immunoSEQ multiplex PCR; TCRdb lists only in-frame clones, some missing. The repertoire includes roughly 400,000 clones, about 83% of them detected once, and about a tenth sits in the top ten. The CDR3 loop spans 13 amino acids. Trimming pared 3 bases from V and 5 bases from J, leaving 11 bases between. The germline V gene has CDR1 SGDLS and CDR2 YYNGEE. The sample is drawn from a study of blood T cell repertoires in COVID-19. Sequencing was done on a sample of PBMCs or T cells enriched from blood (not recorded which). This chain links TRBV9 with TRBJ1-2; no clear D. This TCR derives from a woman aged 45-65 years who had recovered from COVID-19. DNA for the CDR3: TGTGCCAGCAGCGGAGACGGAGGGTATGGCTACACCTTC. Its protein is CASSGDGGYGYTF.